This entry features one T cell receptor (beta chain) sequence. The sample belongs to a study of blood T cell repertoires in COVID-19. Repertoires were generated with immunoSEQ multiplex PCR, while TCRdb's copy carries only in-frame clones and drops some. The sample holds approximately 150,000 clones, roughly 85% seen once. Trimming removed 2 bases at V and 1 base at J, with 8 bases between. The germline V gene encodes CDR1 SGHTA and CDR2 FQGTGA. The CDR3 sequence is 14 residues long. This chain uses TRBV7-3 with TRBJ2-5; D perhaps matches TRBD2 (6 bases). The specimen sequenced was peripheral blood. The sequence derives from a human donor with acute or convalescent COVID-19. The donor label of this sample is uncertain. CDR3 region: CASSLLGGQETQYF. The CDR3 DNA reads TGTGCCAGCAGCTTATTGGGGGGCCAAGAGACCCAGTACTTC.